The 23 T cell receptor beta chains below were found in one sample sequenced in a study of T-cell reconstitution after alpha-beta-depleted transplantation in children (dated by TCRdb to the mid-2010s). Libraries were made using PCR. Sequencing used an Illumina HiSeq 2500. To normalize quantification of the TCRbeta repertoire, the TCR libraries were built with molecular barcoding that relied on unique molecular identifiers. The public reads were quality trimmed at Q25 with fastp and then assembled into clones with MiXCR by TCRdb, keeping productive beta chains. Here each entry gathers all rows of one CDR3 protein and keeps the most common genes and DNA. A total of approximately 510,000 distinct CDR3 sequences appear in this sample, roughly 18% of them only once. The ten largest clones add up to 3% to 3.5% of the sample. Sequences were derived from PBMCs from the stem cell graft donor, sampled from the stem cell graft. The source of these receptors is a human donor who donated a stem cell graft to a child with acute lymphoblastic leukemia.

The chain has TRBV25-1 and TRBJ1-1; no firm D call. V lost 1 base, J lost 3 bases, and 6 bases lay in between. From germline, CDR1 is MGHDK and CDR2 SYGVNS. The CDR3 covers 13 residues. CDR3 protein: CASSEFGYTEAFF. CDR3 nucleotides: TGTGCCAGCAGTGAATTCGGGTACACTGAAGCTTTCTTT.

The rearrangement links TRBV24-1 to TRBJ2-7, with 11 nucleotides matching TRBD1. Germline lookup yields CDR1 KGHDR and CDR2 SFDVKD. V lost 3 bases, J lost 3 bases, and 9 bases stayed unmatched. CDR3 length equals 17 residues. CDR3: CATSDAWGGTGGYEQYF. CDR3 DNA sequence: TGTGCCACCAGTGATGCCTGGGGGGGGACAGGGGGCTACGAGCAGTACTTC.

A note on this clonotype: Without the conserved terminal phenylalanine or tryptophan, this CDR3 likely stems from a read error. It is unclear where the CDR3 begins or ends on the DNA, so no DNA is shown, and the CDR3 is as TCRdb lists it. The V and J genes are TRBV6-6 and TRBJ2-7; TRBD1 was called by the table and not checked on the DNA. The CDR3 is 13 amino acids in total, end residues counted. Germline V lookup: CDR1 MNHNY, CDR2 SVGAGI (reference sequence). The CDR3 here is CASSSGTLKKGGR.

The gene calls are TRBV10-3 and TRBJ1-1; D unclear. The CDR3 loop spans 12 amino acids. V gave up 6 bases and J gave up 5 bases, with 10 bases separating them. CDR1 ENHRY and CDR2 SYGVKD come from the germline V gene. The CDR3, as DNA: TGTGCCATCAGGGACTTACGGACTGAAGCTTTCTTT. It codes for CAIRDLRTEAFF.

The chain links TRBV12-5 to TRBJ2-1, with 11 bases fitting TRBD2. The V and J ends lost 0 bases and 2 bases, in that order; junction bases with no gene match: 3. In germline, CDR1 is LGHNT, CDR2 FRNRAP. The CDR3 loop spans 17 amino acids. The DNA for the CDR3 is TGTGCTAGTGGTTTGGTGACTAGCGGGATCCCCTACAATGAGCAGTTCTTC. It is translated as CASGLVTSGIPYNEQFF.

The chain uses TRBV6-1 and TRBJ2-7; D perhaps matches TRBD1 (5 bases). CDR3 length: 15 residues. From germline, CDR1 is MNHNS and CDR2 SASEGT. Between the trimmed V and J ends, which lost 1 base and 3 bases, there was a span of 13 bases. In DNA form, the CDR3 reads TGTGCCAGCAGTGAAGTGGCAGGACATGGCTACGAGCAGTACTTC. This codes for CASSEVAGHGYEQYF.

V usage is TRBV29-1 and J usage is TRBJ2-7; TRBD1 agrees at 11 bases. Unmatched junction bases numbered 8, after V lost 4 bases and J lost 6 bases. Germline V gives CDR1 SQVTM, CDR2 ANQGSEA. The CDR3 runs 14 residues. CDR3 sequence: CSVAGTGGISEQYF. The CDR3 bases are TGCAGCGTTGCCGGGACAGGGGGTATCTCCGAGCAGTACTTC.

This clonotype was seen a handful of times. CDR3 nucleotides: TGCGCCAGCAGCACCTCACCAGGGGAGCACTATGGCTACACCTTC. It encodes CASSTSPGEHYGYTF. This chain joins TRBV5-1 and TRBJ1-2, with a tentative D call TRBD1 (6 bases). This CDR3 is 15 amino acids long. Trimming shortened V by 4 bases and J by 3 bases, and 16 bases separated the two germline ends. The germline gives CDR1 SGHRS, CDR2 YFSETQ.

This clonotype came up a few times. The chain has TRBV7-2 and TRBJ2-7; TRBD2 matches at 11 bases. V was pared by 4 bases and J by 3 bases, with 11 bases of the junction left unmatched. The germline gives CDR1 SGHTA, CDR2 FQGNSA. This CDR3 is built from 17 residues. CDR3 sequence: CASSSRLAGILIYEQYF. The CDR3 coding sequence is TGTGCCAGCAGCTCGAGACTAGCGGGAATTCTCATCTACGAGCAGTACTTC. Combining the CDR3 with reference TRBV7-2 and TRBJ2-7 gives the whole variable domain GAGVSQSPSNKVTEKGKDVELRCDPISGHTALYWYRQSLGQGLEFLIYFQGNSAPDKSGLPSDRFSAERTGGSVSTLTIQRTQQEDSAVYLCASSSRLAGILIYEQYFGPGTRLTVT.

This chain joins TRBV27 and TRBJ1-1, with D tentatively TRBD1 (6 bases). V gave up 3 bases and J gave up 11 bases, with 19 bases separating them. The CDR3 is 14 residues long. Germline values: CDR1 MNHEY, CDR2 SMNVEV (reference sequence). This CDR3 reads CASSFGGDRIGAFF. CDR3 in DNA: TGTGCCAGCAGTTTCGGGGGTGACAGGATCGGCGCTTTCTTT.

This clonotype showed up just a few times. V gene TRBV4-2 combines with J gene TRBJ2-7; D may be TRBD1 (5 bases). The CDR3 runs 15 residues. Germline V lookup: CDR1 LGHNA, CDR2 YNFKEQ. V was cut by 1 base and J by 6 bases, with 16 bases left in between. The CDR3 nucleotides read TGTGCCAGCAGCCAAGGGCCCAGGCTTAGGGGCGAGCAGTACTTC. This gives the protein CASSQGPRLRGEQYF.

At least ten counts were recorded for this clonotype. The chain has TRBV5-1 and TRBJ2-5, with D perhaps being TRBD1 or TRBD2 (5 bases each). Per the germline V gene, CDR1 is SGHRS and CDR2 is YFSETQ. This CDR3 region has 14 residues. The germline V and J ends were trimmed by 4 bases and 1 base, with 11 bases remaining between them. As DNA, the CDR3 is TGCGCCAGCAGCATCGGGACCTTCCAAGAGACCCAGTACTTC. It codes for CASSIGTFQETQYF.

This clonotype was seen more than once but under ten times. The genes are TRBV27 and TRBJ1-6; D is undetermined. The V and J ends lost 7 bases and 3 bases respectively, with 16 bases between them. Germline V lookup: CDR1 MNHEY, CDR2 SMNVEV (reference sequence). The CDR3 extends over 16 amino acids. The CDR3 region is CASTSGRQGYNSPLHF. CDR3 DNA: TGTGCCAGCACCTCCGGACGGCAAGGCTATAATTCACCCCTCCACTTT.

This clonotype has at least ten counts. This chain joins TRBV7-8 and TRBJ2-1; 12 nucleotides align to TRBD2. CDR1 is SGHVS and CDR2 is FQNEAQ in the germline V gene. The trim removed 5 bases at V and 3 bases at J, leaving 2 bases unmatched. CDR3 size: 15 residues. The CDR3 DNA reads TGTGCCAGCAGCGAGACTAGCGGGGGCTACAATGAGCAGTTCTTC. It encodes CASSETSGGYNEQFF.

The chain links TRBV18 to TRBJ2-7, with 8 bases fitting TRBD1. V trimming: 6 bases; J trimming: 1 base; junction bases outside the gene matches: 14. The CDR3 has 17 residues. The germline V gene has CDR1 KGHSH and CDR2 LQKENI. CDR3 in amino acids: CASSPRQGNSLSYEQYF. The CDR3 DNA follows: TGTGCCAGCTCCCCCAGACAGGGGAACTCTCTATCCTACGAGCAGTACTTC.

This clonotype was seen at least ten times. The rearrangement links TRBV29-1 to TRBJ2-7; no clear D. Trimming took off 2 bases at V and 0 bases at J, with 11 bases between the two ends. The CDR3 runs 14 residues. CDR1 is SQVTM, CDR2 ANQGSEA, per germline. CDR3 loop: CSVEPNSNSYEQYF. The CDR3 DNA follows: TGCAGCGTTGAACCAAACTCCAACTCCTACGAGCAGTACTTC.

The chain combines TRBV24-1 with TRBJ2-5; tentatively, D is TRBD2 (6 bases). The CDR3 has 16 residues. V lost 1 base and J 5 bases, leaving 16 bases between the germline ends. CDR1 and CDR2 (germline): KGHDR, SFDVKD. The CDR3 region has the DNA TGTGCCACCAGTGATTTTGCAGGCCGGGGGACGGAGACCCAGTACTTC. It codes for CATSDFAGRGTETQYF.

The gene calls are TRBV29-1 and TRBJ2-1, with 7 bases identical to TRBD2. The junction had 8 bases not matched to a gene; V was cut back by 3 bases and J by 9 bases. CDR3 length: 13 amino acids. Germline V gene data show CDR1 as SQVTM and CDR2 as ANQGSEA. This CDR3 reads CSVDLAVVFEQFF. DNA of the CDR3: TGCAGCGTTGACCTAGCGGTTGTCTTTGAGCAGTTCTTC.

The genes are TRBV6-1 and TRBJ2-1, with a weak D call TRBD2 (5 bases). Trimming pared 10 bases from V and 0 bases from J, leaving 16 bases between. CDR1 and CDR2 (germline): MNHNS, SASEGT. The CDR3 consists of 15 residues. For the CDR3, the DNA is TGTGCCACCCGCACAGTGCGGGTCTCCTACAATGAGCAGTTCTTC. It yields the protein CATRTVRVSYNEQFF.

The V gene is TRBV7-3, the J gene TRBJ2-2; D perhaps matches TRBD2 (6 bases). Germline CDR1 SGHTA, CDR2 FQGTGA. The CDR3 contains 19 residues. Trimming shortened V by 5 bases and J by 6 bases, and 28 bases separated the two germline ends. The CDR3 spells CASSRTQGRLDRSSGELFF. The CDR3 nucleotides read TGTGCCAGCAGCCGGACCCAGGGCAGACTAGACCGGAGCTCCGGGGAGCTGTTTTTT.

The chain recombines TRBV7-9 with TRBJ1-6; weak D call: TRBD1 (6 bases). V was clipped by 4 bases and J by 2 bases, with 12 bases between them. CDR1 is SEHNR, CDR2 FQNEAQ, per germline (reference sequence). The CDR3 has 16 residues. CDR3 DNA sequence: TGTGCCAGCAGCTCAACAGGGTTCCCCTATAATTCACCCCTCCACTTT. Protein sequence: CASSSTGFPYNSPLHF.

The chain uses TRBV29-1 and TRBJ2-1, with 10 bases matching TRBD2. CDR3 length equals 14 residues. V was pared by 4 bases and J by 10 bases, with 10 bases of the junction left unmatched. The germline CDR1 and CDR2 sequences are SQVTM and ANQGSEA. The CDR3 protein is CSVAPSGGPSEQFF. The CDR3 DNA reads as TGCAGCGTTGCCCCTAGCGGGGGCCCCTCGGAGCAGTTCTTC.

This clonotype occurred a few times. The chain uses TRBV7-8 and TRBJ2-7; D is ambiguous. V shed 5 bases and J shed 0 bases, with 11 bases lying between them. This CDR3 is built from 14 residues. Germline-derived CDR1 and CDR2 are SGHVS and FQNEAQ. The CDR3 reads CASSPRAVSYEQYF. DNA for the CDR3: TGTGCCAGCAGCCCAAGGGCAGTCTCCTACGAGCAGTACTTC.